The rows below give T cell receptor beta chains drawn from one sample of a study of response to subunit inactivated influenza vaccine. A single record per CDR3 protein comes from TCRdb applying MiXCR to the RT-PCR reads. The sample lists 500,000 or so distinct CDR3 sequences; 16% were seen once. Material: CD4+ T cells sorted from PBMCs, obtained 23 months after vaccination. The origin of the receptors is a man between 45 and 75 years old who received an inactivated influenza vaccine. The CDR3 runs from the conserved cysteine through the conserved F or W. The order of the fields is J gene, D gene, V gene, clone size, CDR3 DNA, CDR3 protein. A D gene is named only where the DNA matches it firmly. Size tells how often a clone was seen (once, few, many) or the class of an expanded clone, and some rows leave it out.

j_gene: TRBJ1-5
d_gene: TRBD1
v_gene: TRBV28
abundance: .
CDR3nt: TGTGCCAGCAGTAAACGACAGGGGAACAATCAGCCCCAGCATTTT
CDR3aa: CASSKRQGNNQPQHF

j_gene: TRBJ2-7
d_gene: .
v_gene: TRBV7-2
abundance: many
CDR3nt: TGTGCCAGCAGTTTGGGCAGAACCTACGAGCAGTACTTC
CDR3aa: CASSLGRTYEQYF

j_gene: TRBJ1-1
d_gene: TRBD1
v_gene: TRBV5-1
abundance: .
CDR3nt: TGCGCCAGCAGCTTGAAAAGCCAGGGGGCCGGTGAAGCTTTCTTT
CDR3aa: CASSLKSQGAGEAFF

j_gene: TRBJ2-2
d_gene: .
v_gene: TRBV29-1
abundance: few
CDR3nt: TGCAGCGTTCGGAGGACCGGGACTTCTAACACCGGGGAGCTGTTTTTT
CDR3aa: CSVRRTGTSNTGELFF

j_gene: TRBJ2-3
d_gene: TRBD2
v_gene: TRBV29-1
abundance: once
CDR3nt: TGCAGCGTTGACGTAGCGGGAGGCCCAGATACGCAGTATTTT
CDR3aa: CSVDVAGGPDTQYF

j_gene: TRBJ2-2
d_gene: TRBD2
v_gene: TRBV9
abundance: .
CDR3nt: TGTGCCAGCAGCGCCGAACCTGGACTAGCGGAAAAGACCGGGGAGCTGTTTTTT
CDR3aa: CASSAEPGLAEKTGELFF

j_gene: TRBJ1-1
d_gene: .
v_gene: TRBV5-1
abundance: few
CDR3nt: TGCGCCAGCAGCTTAAGTGGGTGGAACACTGAAGCTTTCTTT
CDR3aa: CASSLSGWNTEAFF

j_gene: TRBJ2-1
d_gene: .
v_gene: TRBV19
abundance: .
CDR3nt: TGTGCCAGTAGTATTTTACTAGCAGCCTACAATGAGCAGTTCTTC
CDR3aa: CASSILLAAYNEQFF

j_gene: TRBJ2-3
d_gene: TRBD2
v_gene: TRBV29-1
abundance: few
CDR3nt: TGCAGCGTCAGCGGGGGCACAGATACGCAGTATTTT
CDR3aa: CSVSGGTDTQYF

j_gene: TRBJ1-5
d_gene: TRBD1
v_gene: TRBV7-9
abundance: .
CDR3nt: TGTGCCAGCAGCTCATACAGCTCAGGGGGCAACCAGCCCCAGCATTTT
CDR3aa: CASSSYSSGGNQPQHF

j_gene: TRBJ2-5
d_gene: TRBD1
v_gene: TRBV2
abundance: .
CDR3nt: TGTGCCAGTGGGACAGGAGTGCAAGAGACCCAGTACTTC
CDR3aa: CASGTGVQETQYF

j_gene: TRBJ2-3
d_gene: .
v_gene: TRBV3-1
abundance: .
CDR3nt: TGTGCCAGCAGCCATGTGCCGCGGGGTACGCAGTATTTT
CDR3aa: CASSHVPRGTQYF

j_gene: TRBJ2-7
d_gene: TRBD2
v_gene: TRBV9
abundance: few
CDR3nt: TGTGCCAGCAGCGTAGCGGGAACTAGCGGGACCCGCGAGCAGTACTTC
CDR3aa: CASSVAGTSGTREQYF

j_gene: TRBJ2-4
d_gene: .
v_gene: TRBV19
abundance: many
CDR3nt: TGTGCCAGTAGTATAACCGGGAGTGGGAAAAACATTCAGTACTTC
CDR3aa: CASSITGSGKNIQYF

j_gene: TRBJ1-5
d_gene: .
v_gene: TRBV4-3
abundance: many
CDR3nt: TGCGCCAGCAGCCGAGGACGGGATCAGCCCCAGCATTTT
CDR3aa: CASSRGRDQPQHF

j_gene: TRBJ2-1
d_gene: .
v_gene: TRBV12-3/TRBV12-4
abundance: few
CDR3nt: TGTGCCAGCAGTCCAGGGAATCTGCGCTACAATGAGCAGTTCTTC
CDR3aa: CASSPGNLRYNEQFF

j_gene: TRBJ2-5
d_gene: .
v_gene: TRBV7-9
abundance: .
CDR3nt: TGTGCCAGCAGCTTACAGGTCGGGAGAGGAGAGACCCAGTACTTC
CDR3aa: CASSLQVGRGETQYF

j_gene: TRBJ2-1
d_gene: .
v_gene: TRBV29-1
abundance: .
CDR3nt: TGCAGCGTTGGGTCCCCAGAGAACTACAATGAGCAGTTCTTC
CDR3aa: CSVGSPENYNEQFF

j_gene: TRBJ2-7
d_gene: .
v_gene: TRBV2
abundance: .
CDR3nt: TGTGCCAGCAGTGAAGGGCGGGGGCAGCAGTACTTC
CDR3aa: CASSEGRGQQYF

j_gene: TRBJ2-3
d_gene: TRBD2
v_gene: TRBV29-1
abundance: few
CDR3nt: TGCAGCGTCCAACCTCGGACTAGCGGGAGTCCCGCAGATACGCAGTATTTT
CDR3aa: CSVQPRTSGSPADTQYF

j_gene: TRBJ1-6
d_gene: .
v_gene: TRBV19
abundance: .
CDR3nt: TGTGCCAGTAGTATTGTCGGTTATAATTCACCCCTCCACTTT
CDR3aa: CASSIVGYNSPLHF

j_gene: TRBJ1-2
d_gene: .
v_gene: TRBV15
abundance: .
CDR3nt: TGTGCCACCAGCAGAGATTCTCAGGTGAACTATGGCTACACCTTC
CDR3aa: CATSRDSQVNYGYTF

j_gene: TRBJ2-5
d_gene: .
v_gene: TRBV20-1
abundance: few
CDR3nt: TGCTCGTCGGCTCAGCACCAAGAGACCCAGTACTTC
CDR3aa: CSSAQHQETQYF

j_gene: TRBJ1-6
d_gene: TRBD1
v_gene: TRBV12-3/TRBV12-4
abundance: few
CDR3nt: TGTGCCAGCAGTCCCCAGGGGGCCTATAATTCACCCCTCCACTTT
CDR3aa: CASSPQGAYNSPLHF

j_gene: TRBJ1-5
d_gene: .
v_gene: TRBV12-3/TRBV12-4
abundance: many
CDR3nt: TGTGCCAGCAGTTTGGATGAGGGGAGTAGGCAGCCCCAGCATTTT
CDR3aa: CASSLDEGSRQPQHF

j_gene: TRBJ1-4
d_gene: TRBD1
v_gene: TRBV7-8
abundance: once
CDR3nt: TGTGCCAGCAGCATCGGGGGACAGAATGAAAAACTGTTTTTT
CDR3aa: CASSIGGQNEKLFF

j_gene: TRBJ1-5
d_gene: .
v_gene: TRBV5-6
abundance: .
CDR3nt: TGTGCCAGCAGCAGAACAGGGCCCAATCAGCCCCAGCATTTT
CDR3aa: CASSRTGPNQPQHF

j_gene: TRBJ2-3
d_gene: .
v_gene: TRBV15
abundance: .
CDR3nt: TGTGCCACCAGCCGGCGGGCAGCGGCTAGCACAGATACGCAGTATTTT
CDR3aa: CATSRRAAASTDTQYF

j_gene: TRBJ2-7
d_gene: TRBD1
v_gene: TRBV4-1
abundance: few
CDR3nt: TGCGCCAGCAGCCAAGCCCGACAGGGCCTGGGCGAGCAGTACTTC
CDR3aa: CASSQARQGLGEQYF

j_gene: TRBJ2-3
d_gene: .
v_gene: TRBV20-1
abundance: .
CDR3nt: TGCAGTGCTTATAACCCGGGCTCTTTACCGGCGTATTTT
CDR3aa: CSAYNPGSLPAYF

j_gene: TRBJ2-5
d_gene: .
v_gene: TRBV5-6
abundance: few
CDR3nt: TGTGCCAGCAGCCCGGGACTTAGAACGGAGACCCAGTACTTC
CDR3aa: CASSPGLRTETQYF

j_gene: TRBJ1-5
d_gene: TRBD1
v_gene: TRBV20-1
abundance: .
CDR3nt: TGCAGTGCTAGAGATAGAGAGGGGGCGCAGAGGCCCCAGCATTTT
CDR3aa: CSARDREGAQRPQHF

j_gene: TRBJ2-5
d_gene: .
v_gene: TRBV5-1
abundance: .
CDR3nt: TGCGCCAGCAGAACGCCCCAAGAGACCCAGTACTTC
CDR3aa: CASRTPQETQYF

j_gene: TRBJ1-3
d_gene: .
v_gene: TRBV6-5
abundance: .
CDR3nt: TGTGCCAGCAGTTTTAGGCCGGTCAGGGCGAGCTCTGGAAACACCATATATTTT
CDR3aa: CASSFRPVRASSGNTIYF

j_gene: TRBJ1-3
d_gene: .
v_gene: TRBV7-2
abundance: .
CDR3nt: TGTGCCAGCAGCCGCCCATTCGGCAGGGCGGGAAACACCATATATTTT
CDR3aa: CASSRPFGRAGNTIYF

j_gene: TRBJ1-4
d_gene: .
v_gene: TRBV20-1
abundance: few
CDR3nt: TGCAGTGCTAATGGGGGTGAAAAACTGTTTTTT
CDR3aa: CSANGGEKLFF

j_gene: TRBJ2-1
d_gene: TRBD2
v_gene: TRBV5-1
abundance: once
CDR3nt: TGCGCCAGCAGCCTTCCGGGACTAGGGGGATCTGGTGAGCAGTTCTTC
CDR3aa: CASSLPGLGGSGEQFF

j_gene: TRBJ2-1
d_gene: .
v_gene: TRBV14
abundance: few
CDR3nt: TGTGCCAGCAGCCCCGGGGTAGAGCGTGGCCATGAGCAGTTCTTC
CDR3aa: CASSPGVERGHEQFF

j_gene: TRBJ2-6
d_gene: .
v_gene: TRBV7-2
abundance: .
CDR3nt: TGTGCCAGCAGCTTCGCAGGGACTGGGGCCAACGTCCTGACTTTC
CDR3aa: CASSFAGTGANVLTF

j_gene: TRBJ2-2
d_gene: .
v_gene: TRBV20-1
abundance: many
CDR3nt: TGCAGTGCTTTACCCTTAGCTCTCGACTTGAACACCGGGGAGCTGTTTTTT
CDR3aa: CSALPLALDLNTGELFF

j_gene: TRBJ1-4
d_gene: .
v_gene: TRBV15
abundance: few
CDR3nt: TGTGCCACCAGCAGAGAAGAGGGTTCAAAACTGTTTTTT
CDR3aa: CATSREEGSKLFF

j_gene: TRBJ2-7
d_gene: .
v_gene: TRBV6-2/TRBV6-3
abundance: few
CDR3nt: TGTGCCAGCAGTTTACGGATCTACGAGCAGTACTTC
CDR3aa: CASSLRIYEQYF

j_gene: TRBJ2-2
d_gene: TRBD2
v_gene: TRBV12-3/TRBV12-4
abundance: .
CDR3nt: TGTGCCAGCACCGTACCGGGACTACCCGGGGAGCTGTTTTTT
CDR3aa: CASTVPGLPGELFF

j_gene: TRBJ1-4
d_gene: TRBD1
v_gene: TRBV10-3
abundance: few
CDR3nt: TGTGCCATCAGTGAGGACCAGGGGGCGGCTGAAAAACTGTTTTTT
CDR3aa: CAISEDQGAAEKLFF

j_gene: TRBJ1-4
d_gene: TRBD1
v_gene: TRBV7-2
abundance: .
CDR3nt: TGTGCCAGCAGCTTAGTTGGGACAGGGAATGAAAAACTGTTTTTT
CDR3aa: CASSLVGTGNEKLFF

j_gene: TRBJ2-7
d_gene: TRBD2
v_gene: TRBV6-5
abundance: few
CDR3nt: TGTGCCAGCAGTTCGACTAGCAGATACGAGCAGTACTTC
CDR3aa: CASSSTSRYEQYF

j_gene: TRBJ2-1
d_gene: TRBD2
v_gene: TRBV20-1
abundance: few
CDR3nt: TGCAGTGCTTTCGATAGCGGGAGGGTAACCTACAATGAGCAGTTCTTC
CDR3aa: CSAFDSGRVTYNEQFF

j_gene: TRBJ1-2
d_gene: .
v_gene: TRBV5-6
abundance: many
CDR3nt: TGTGCCAGCAGCTCAGACGGTACTAACTATGGCTACACCTTC
CDR3aa: CASSSDGTNYGYTF

j_gene: TRBJ2-7
d_gene: .
v_gene: TRBV20-1
abundance: many
CDR3nt: TGCAGTGCCAGTGATTCCTCGAGACAGTCAAACTCCTACGAGCAGTACTTC
CDR3aa: CSASDSSRQSNSYEQYF

j_gene: TRBJ2-7
d_gene: TRBD1
v_gene: TRBV4-3
abundance: .
CDR3nt: TGCGCCAGCAGCCTCCGGGACAGAACCTACGAGCAGTACTTC
CDR3aa: CASSLRDRTYEQYF

j_gene: TRBJ2-3
d_gene: .
v_gene: TRBV20-1
abundance: many
CDR3nt: TGCAGTGCTAGGAGGGACGCCACAGATACGCAGTATTTT
CDR3aa: CSARRDATDTQYF

j_gene: TRBJ2-7
d_gene: TRBD2
v_gene: TRBV7-6
abundance: many
CDR3nt: TGTGCCAGCAGCGTCCTGACTAGCGGGTCCCTAATCGTAGAGCAGTACTTC
CDR3aa: CASSVLTSGSLIVEQYF

j_gene: TRBJ2-1
d_gene: .
v_gene: TRBV7-2
abundance: few
CDR3nt: TGTGCCAGCAGCTTAGCGCGCAGCTACAATGAGCAGTTCTTC
CDR3aa: CASSLARSYNEQFF

j_gene: TRBJ2-2
d_gene: TRBD2
v_gene: TRBV5-1
abundance: few
CDR3nt: TGCGCCAGCAGAGGACTAGCGGGTGTGGCCGGGGAGCTGTTTTTT
CDR3aa: CASRGLAGVAGELFF

j_gene: TRBJ2-3
d_gene: TRBD1
v_gene: TRBV6-2/TRBV6-3
abundance: few
CDR3nt: TGTGCCAGCAGATCCTTTACGGGACAGGGTACAGATACGCAGTATTTT
CDR3aa: CASRSFTGQGTDTQYF